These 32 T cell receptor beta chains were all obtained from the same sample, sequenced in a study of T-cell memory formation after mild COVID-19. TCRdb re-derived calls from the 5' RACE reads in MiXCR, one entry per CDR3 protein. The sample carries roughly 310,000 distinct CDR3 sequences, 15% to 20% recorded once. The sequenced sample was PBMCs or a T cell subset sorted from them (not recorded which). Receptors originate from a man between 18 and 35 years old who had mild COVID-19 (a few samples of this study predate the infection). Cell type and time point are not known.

CDR3 sequence reads: CASSSNNSPLHF. For the CDR3, the DNA is TGCGCCAGCAGCTCTAACAATTCACCCCTCCACTTT. V and J are TRBV5-1 and TRBJ1-6; no clear D gene. This CDR3 has 12 amino acids. The germline V and J ends were trimmed by 3 bases and 7 bases, with 5 bases remaining between them. Germline V gives CDR1 SGHRS, CDR2 YFSETQ.

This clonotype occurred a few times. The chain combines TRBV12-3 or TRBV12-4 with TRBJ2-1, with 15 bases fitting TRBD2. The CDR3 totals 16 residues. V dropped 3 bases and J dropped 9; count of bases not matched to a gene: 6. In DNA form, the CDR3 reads TGTGCCAGCAGTTTTATGGGACTAGCGGGGGGTAGTGAGCAGTTCTTC. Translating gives CASSFMGLAGGSEQFF.

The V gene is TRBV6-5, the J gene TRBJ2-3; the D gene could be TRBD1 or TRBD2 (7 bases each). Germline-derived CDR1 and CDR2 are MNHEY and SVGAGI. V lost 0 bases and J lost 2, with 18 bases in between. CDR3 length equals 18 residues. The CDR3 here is CASSYSREGAGHTDTQYF. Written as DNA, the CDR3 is TGTGCCAGCAGTTACTCGAGGGAGGGGGCGGGGCACACAGATACGCAGTATTTT.

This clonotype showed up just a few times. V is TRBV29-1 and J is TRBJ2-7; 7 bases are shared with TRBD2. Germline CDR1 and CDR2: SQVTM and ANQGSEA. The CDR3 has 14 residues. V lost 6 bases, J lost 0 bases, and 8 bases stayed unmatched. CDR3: CSVRLGGSSYEQYF. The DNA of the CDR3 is TGCAGCGTGAGGCTGGGGGGGAGCTCCTACGAGCAGTACTTC.

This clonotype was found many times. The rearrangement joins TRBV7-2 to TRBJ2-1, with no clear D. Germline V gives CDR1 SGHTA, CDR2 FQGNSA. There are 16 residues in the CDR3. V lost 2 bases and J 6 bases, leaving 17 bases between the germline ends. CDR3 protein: CASSLYSGLSINEQFF. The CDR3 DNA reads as TGTGCCAGCAGCTTATACTCCGGCTTGTCGATCAATGAGCAGTTCTTC.

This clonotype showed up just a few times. The CDR3 spells CASSSLGAGYGYTF. The CDR3 nucleotides are TGTGCCAGCAGCTCACTGGGGGCTGGCTATGGCTACACCTTC. The chain joins TRBV25-1 to TRBJ1-2; D perhaps matches TRBD1 (6 bases). Trimming left V 6 bases short and J 4 bases short, with 15 bases between. In germline, CDR1 is MGHDK, CDR2 SYGVNS. The CDR3 length is 14 residues.

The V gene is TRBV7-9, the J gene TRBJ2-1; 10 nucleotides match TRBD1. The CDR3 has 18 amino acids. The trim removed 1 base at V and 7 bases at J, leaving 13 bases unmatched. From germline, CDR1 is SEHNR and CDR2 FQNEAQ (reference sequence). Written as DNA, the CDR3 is TGTGCCAGCAGCTTAGGCCGCTTGACAGGGGGCTTGGCGAATGAGCAGTTCTTC. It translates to CASSLGRLTGGLANEQFF.

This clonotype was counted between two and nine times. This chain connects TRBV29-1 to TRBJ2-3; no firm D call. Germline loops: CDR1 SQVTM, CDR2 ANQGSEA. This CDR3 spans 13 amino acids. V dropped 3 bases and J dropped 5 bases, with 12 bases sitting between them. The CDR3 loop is CSVEGTRGDTQYF. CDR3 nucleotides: TGCAGCGTTGAGGGCACCCGTGGAGATACGCAGTATTTT.

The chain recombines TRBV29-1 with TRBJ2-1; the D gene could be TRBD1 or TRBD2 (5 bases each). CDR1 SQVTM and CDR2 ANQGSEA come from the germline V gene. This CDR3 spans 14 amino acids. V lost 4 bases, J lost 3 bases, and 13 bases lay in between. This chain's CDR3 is CSVGWDGNYNEQFF. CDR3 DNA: TGCAGCGTTGGGTGGGACGGCAACTACAATGAGCAGTTCTTC.

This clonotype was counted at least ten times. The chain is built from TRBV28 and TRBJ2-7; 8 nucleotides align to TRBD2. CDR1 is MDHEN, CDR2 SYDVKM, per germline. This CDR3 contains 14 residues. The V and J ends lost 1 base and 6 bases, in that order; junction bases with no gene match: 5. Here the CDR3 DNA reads TGTGCCAGCAGTTTATCTCTCGCGGGGGGCGAGCAGTACGTC. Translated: CASSLSLAGGEQYV.

The CDR3 region is CASSMMGSRNGYTF. DNA of the CDR3: TGTGCCAGCAGCATGATGGGGTCAAGGAATGGCTACACCTTC. This chain connects TRBV27 to TRBJ1-2, with D hard to call. The CDR3 extends over 14 amino acids. Germline V CDR1 and CDR2: MNHEY, SMNVEV (reference sequence). Trimming pared 6 bases from V and 6 bases from J, leaving 17 bases between.

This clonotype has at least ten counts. CDR3 protein: CASSLDWGRSYEQYV. As DNA, the CDR3 is TGTGCCAGCAGCTTAGATTGGGGCAGATCCTACGAGCAGTACGTC. This chain connects TRBV7-2 to TRBJ2-7; TRBD1 is a possible D gene (5 bases). The CDR3 has 15 residues. V was clipped by 1 base and J by 1 base, with 11 bases between them. The V gene's germline CDR1 is SGHTA and CDR2 FQGNSA.

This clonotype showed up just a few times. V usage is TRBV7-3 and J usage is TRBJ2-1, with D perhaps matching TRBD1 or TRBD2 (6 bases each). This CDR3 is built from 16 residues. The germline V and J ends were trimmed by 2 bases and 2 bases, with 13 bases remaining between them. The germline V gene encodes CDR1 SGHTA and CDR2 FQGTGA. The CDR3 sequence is CASSLLSGAPYNEQFF. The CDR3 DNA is TGTGCCAGCAGCTTACTGTCGGGGGCCCCCTACAATGAGCAGTTCTTC.

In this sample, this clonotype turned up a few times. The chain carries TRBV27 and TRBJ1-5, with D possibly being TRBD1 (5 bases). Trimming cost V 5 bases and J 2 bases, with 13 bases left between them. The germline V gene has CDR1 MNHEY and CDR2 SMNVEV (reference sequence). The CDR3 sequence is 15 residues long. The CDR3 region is CASSGSGAGNQPQHF. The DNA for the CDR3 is TGTGCCAGCAGTGGCAGCGGGGCGGGCAATCAGCCCCAGCATTTT.

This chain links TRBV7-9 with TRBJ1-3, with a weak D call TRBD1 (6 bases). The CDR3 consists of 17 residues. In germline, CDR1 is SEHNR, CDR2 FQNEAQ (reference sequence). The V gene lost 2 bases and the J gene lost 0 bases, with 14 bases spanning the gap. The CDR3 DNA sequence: TGTGCCAGCAGCTTACCACGGGGGGCGACCTCTGGAAACACCATATATTTT. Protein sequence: CASSLPRGATSGNTIYF.

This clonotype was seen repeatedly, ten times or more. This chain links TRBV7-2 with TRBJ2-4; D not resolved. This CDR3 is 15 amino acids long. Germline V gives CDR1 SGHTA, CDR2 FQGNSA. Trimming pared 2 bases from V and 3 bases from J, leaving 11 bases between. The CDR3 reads CASSLSTGNKNIQYF. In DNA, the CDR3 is TGTGCCAGCAGCTTAAGTACCGGAAACAAAAACATTCAGTACTTC.

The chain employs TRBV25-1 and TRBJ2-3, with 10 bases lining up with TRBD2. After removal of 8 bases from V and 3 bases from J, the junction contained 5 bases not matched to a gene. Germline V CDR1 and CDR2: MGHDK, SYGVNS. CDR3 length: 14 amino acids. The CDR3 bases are TGTGCCAGCGAGCGGGGGGGCCGAACAGATACGCAGTATTTT. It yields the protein CASERGGRTDTQYF.

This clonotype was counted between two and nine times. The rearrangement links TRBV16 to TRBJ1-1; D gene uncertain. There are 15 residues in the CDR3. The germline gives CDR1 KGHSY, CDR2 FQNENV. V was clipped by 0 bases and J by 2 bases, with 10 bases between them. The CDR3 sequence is CASSQSGRLNTEAFF. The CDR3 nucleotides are TGTGCCAGCAGCCAATCGGGCAGGCTAAACACTGAAGCTTTCTTT.

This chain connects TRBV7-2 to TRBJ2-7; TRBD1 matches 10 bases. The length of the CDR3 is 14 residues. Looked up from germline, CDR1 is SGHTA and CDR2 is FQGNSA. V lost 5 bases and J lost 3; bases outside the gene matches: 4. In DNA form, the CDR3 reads TGTGCCAGCAGCGCGACAGGGGGCAACTACGAGCAGTACGTC. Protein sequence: CASSATGGNYEQYV.

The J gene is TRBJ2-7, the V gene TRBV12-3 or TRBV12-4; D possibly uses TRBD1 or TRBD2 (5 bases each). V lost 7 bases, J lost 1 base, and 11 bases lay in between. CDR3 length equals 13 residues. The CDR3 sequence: CASTWDGSYEQYF. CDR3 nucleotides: TGTGCCAGCACCTGGGACGGATCCTACGAGCAGTACTTC.

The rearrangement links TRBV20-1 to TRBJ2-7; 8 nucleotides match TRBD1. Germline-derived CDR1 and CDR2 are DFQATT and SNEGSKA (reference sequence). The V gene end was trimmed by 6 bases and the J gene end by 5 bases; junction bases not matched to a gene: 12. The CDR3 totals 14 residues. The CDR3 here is CSARRQGHGHEQYV. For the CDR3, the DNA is TGCAGTGCCCGACGACAGGGGCATGGCCACGAGCAGTACGTC.

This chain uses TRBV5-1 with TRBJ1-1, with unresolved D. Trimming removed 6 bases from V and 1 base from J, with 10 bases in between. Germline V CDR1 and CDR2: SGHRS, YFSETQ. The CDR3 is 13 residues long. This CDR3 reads CASTPSRNTEAFF. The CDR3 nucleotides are TGCGCCAGCACCCCCAGCAGGAACACTGAAGCTTTCTTT. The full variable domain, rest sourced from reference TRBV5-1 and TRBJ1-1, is KAGVTQTPRYLIKTRGQQVTLSCSPISGHRSVSWYQQTPGQGLQFLFEYFSETQRNKGNFPGRFSGRQFSNSRSEMNVSTLELGDSALYLCASTPSRNTEAFFGQGTRLTVV.

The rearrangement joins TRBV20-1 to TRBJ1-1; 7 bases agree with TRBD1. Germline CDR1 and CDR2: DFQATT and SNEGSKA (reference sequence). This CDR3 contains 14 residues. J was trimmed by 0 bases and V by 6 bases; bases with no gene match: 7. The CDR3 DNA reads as TGCAGTGCCGTGCCCGGGACAGTGAACACTGAAGCTTTCTTT. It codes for CSAVPGTVNTEAFF.

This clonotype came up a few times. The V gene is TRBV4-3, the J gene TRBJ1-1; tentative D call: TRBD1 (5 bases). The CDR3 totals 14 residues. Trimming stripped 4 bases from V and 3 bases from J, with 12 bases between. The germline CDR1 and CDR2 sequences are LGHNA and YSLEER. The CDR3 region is CASSRLDRDTEAFF. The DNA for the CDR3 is TGCGCCAGCAGCCGATTAGACAGAGACACTGAAGCTTTCTTT.

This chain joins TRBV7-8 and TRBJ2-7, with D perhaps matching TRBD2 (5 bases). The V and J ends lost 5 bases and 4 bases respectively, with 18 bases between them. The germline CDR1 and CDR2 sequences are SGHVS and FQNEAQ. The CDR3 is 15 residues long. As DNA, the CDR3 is TGTGCCAGCAGCCAAGGAGGAGGCAGCGCATACGAGCAGTACGTC. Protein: CASSQGGGSAYEQYV.

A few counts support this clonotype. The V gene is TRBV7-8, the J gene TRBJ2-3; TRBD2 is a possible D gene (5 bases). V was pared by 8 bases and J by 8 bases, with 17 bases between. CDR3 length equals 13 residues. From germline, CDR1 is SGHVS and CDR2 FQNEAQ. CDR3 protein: CASRGRLEVTQYF. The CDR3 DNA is TGTGCCAGCCGAGGGCGCCTTGAAGTTACGCAGTATTTT.

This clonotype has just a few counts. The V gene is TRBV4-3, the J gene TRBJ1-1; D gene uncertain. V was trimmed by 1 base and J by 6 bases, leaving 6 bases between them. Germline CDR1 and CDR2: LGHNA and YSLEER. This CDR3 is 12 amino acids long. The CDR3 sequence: CASSQGGSEAFF. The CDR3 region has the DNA TGCGCCAGCAGCCAAGGAGGATCTGAAGCTTTCTTT.

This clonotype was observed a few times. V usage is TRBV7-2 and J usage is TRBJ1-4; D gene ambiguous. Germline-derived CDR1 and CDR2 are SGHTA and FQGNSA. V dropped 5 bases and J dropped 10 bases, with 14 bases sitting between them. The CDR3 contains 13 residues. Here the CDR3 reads CASSKTGEGKLFF. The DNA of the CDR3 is TGTGCCAGCAGCAAGACGGGTGAAGGAAAACTGTTTTTT.

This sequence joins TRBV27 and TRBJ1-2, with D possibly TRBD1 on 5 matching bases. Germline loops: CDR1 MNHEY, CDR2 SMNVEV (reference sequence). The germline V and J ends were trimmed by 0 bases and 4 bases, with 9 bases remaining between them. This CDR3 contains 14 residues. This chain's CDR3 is CASSLSGVGYGYTF. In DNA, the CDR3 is TGTGCCAGCAGTTTATCGGGGGTCGGCTATGGCTACACCTTC.

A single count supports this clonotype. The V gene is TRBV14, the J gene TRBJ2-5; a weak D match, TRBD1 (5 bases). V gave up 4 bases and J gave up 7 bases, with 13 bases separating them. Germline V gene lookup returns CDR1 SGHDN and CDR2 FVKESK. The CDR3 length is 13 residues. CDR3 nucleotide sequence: TGTGCCAGCAGCCTTAGGACCCAGGGGACCCAGTACTTC. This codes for CASSLRTQGTQYF. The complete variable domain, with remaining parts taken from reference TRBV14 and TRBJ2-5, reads EAGVTQFPSHSVIEKGQTVTLRCDPISGHDNLYWYRRVMGKEIKFLLHFVKESKQDESGMPNNRFLAERTGGTYSTLKVQPAELEDSGVYFCASSLRTQGTQYFGPGTRLLVL.

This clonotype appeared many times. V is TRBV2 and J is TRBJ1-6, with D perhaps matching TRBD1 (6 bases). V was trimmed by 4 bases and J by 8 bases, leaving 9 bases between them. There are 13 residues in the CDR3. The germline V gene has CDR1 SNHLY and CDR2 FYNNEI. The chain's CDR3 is CASSGDTYSPLHF. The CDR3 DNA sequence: TGTGCCAGCAGTGGGGACACATATTCACCCCTCCACTTT. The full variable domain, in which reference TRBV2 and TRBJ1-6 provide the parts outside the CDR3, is EPEVTQTPSHQVTQMGQEVILRCVPISNHLYFYWYRQILGQKVEFLVSFYNNEISEKSEIFDDQFSVERPDGSNFTLKIRSTKLEDSAMYFCASSGDTYSPLHFGNGTRLTVT.

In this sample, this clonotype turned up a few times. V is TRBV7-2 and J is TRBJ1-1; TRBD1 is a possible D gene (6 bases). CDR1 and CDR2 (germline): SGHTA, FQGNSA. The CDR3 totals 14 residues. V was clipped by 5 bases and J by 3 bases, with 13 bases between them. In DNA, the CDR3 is TGTGCCAGCAGCAGCCCTACAGGGTACACTGAAGCTTTCTTT. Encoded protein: CASSSPTGYTEAFF.